The 8 T cell receptor beta chains listed next were all sequenced from one sample in a study of regulatory T cells in long-lasting Graves disease. Time point reported: newly diagnosed GD, antithyroid drugs for less than 3 months. From RNA extracted from PBMCs, the TCR library was made. Sequencing libraries for TCR beta were prepared with iRepertoire HTBI primers and Arm-PCR of CDR3 regions. TCRdb re-derived calls from the multiplex PCR reads in MiXCR, one entry per CDR3 protein. This table has roughly 610,000 distinct CDR3 sequences, roughly 16% appearing once. This sample was also put to use in a study of T cells in Graves' hyperthyroidism and ophthalmopathy.

The specimen comprised peripheral blood mononuclear cells (PBMCs), sampled at new diagnosis, from a patient treated with antithyroid drugs. The receptors derive from a woman aged 25 to 39 with Graves disease.

The genes are TRBV6-5 and TRBJ2-3; 7 bases agree with TRBD2. CDR1 MNHEY and CDR2 SVGAGI come from the germline V gene. The CDR3 runs 15 residues. J was trimmed by 4 bases and V by 2 bases; bases with no gene match: 6. The CDR3 nucleotides read TGTGCCAGCAGTTACGGGGGGGAACTTGCAGATACGCAGTATTTT. Residues: CASSYGGELADTQYF.

This clonotype has only a few counts. The chain is built from TRBV13 and TRBJ1-3; no reliable D call. The V and J ends lost 3 bases and 0 bases respectively, with 12 bases between them. CDR3 length: 16 residues. The germline gives CDR1 PRHDT, CDR2 FYEKMQ (reference sequence). The CDR3 region is CASSLSGRSSGNTIYF. The CDR3 DNA is TGTGCCAGCAGCTTGTCCGGACGGAGCTCTGGAAACACCATATATTTT.

This clonotype was counted between two and nine times. The chain joins TRBV4-1 to TRBJ2-3, with TRBD2 identical over 14 bases. Germline trimming cut 1 base from V and 5 bases from J; bases unmatched to any gene: 17. Germline-derived CDR1 and CDR2 are MGHRA and YSYEKL. The CDR3 runs 21 residues. CDR3: CASSQAPGRGLGLAGGDTQYF. CDR3 coding DNA: TGCGCCAGCAGCCAAGCCCCAGGGAGGGGGCTTGGACTAGCGGGAGGAGATACGCAGTATTTT.

The J gene is TRBJ1-3, the V gene TRBV7-9; D is unclear. The CDR3 runs 15 residues. Deletions cut 5 bases from V and 0 bases from J, with 11 bases between. The germline V gene has CDR1 SEHNR and CDR2 FQNEAQ (reference sequence). The CDR3 DNA reads TGTGCCAGCAGCCCCCGGGAGACCTCTGGAAACACCATATATTTT. Encoded protein: CASSPRETSGNTIYF.

This clonotype has at least ten counts. The V call is TRBV28, the J call TRBJ1-1; D possibly corresponds to TRBD1 (6 bases). Between the trimmed V and J ends, which lost 8 bases and 6 bases, there was a span of 16 bases. CDR3 size: 13 residues. Germline CDR1 and CDR2: MDHEN and SYDVKM. The CDR3: CASQGGGDPEAFF. As DNA, the CDR3 is TGTGCCAGCCAAGGGGGGGGGGACCCTGAAGCTTTCTTT.

The V and J genes are TRBV2 and TRBJ2-1; maybe TRBD2 (6 bases). The V end lost 7 bases, the J end lost 5 bases, and 9 bases lay between the germline ends. This CDR3 is built from 12 residues. Germline values: CDR1 SNHLY, CDR2 FYNNEI. This CDR3 is CASKRENNEQFF. CDR3 nucleotides: TGTGCCAGCAAACGGGAGAACAATGAGCAGTTCTTC.

This clonotype was recorded at least ten times. At one end, the junction sequence differs from germline, possibly due to a read error. The chain joins TRBV4-1 to TRBJ2-7, with D possibly TRBD2 on 5 matching bases. The CDR3 is 15 residues long. Germline V gene data show CDR1 as MGHRA and CDR2 as YSYEKL. The CDR3 DNA reads as TGTGCCAGCAGCCAAGAATCGACCAGCGGATACGAGCAGTACTTC. Amino acids: CASSQESTSGYEQYF.

This clonotype showed up many times. The V gene is TRBV2, the J gene TRBJ2-7, with TRBD1 matching 8 bases. Germline V lookup: CDR1 SNHLY, CDR2 FYNNEI. CDR3 size: 13 residues. The V and J ends lost 6 bases and 5 bases, in that order; junction bases with no gene match: 6. CDR3 coding DNA: TGTGCCAGCAGGCAGGGGGCCAGCCACGAGCAGTACTTC. As protein: CASRQGASHEQYF.